Listed below are T cell receptor beta chains from one sample, sequenced in a study of blood T cell repertoires in COVID-19. Generated by immunoSEQ multiplex PCR, the TCRdb table keeps only in-frame clones and is missing some. The repertoire holds under 95,000 clones, with about 88% as singletons. The sequencing sample was made of peripheral blood. The receptor set was obtained from a woman older than 75 with acute or convalescent COVID-19. The CDR3 runs from the conserved cysteine through the conserved F or W. A D gene is named only where the DNA matches it firmly. Clone size is shown for a subset of rows, as once, few, many or a class of expanded clone.

TRBV3-1/TRBV3-2	.	medium-sized	TRBJ2-3	CASSQDDPPPGDTQYF	TGTGCCAGCAGCCAAGATGACCCCCCGCCGGGGGATACGCAGTATTTT
TRBV5-4	.	.	TRBJ1-4	CASSLDSTNQFF	TGTGCCAGCAGTTTAGACAGCACCAATCAGTTTTTT
TRBV5-1	TRBD1	.	TRBJ2-5	CASSSGTGAGETQYF	TGCGCCAGCAGTTCCGGGACAGGGGCGGGGGAGACCCAGTACTTC
TRBV5-1	TRBD2	few	TRBJ2-1	CASRPGPSGGAYNEQFF	TGCGCCAGCAGGCCGGGGCCTAGCGGGGGGGCGTACAATGAGCAGTTCTTC
TRBV19	TRBD1	.	TRBJ1-5	CASRPGTGGVDNQPQHF	TGTGCCAGTAGGCCCGGGACAGGGGGCGTAGACAATCAGCCCCAGCATTTT
TRBV28	.	.	TRBJ1-3	CATLPGYSGNTIYF	TGTGCCACCCTTCCCGGGTACTCTGGAAACACCATATATTTT
TRBV30	TRBD1	.	TRBJ1-5	CAWKPRDREYQPQHF	TGTGCCTGGAAGCCTCGGGACAGGGAGTATCAGCCCCAGCATTTT
TRBV3-1/TRBV3-2	TRBD2	.	TRBJ2-5	CASSRSGGRETQYF	TGTGCCAGCAGTCGTAGCGGGGGTAGGGAGACCCAGTACTTC
TRBV19	.	once	TRBJ2-5	CASSMGQGRSETQYF	TGTGCCAGTAGTATGGGGCAGGGGCGATCAGAGACCCAGTACTTC
TRBV4-1	TRBD2	.	TRBJ2-3	CASTRVAGGITDTQYF	TGCGCCAGCACCCGGGTAGCGGGGGGAATCACAGATACGCAGTATTTT
TRBV11-2	.	.	TRBJ1-2	CASSRYDGVGDYGYTF	TGTGCCAGCAGCAGGTACGACGGAGTCGGGGACTATGGCTACACCTTC
TRBV27	.	.	TRBJ1-2	CASSFLGGYYGYTF	TGTGCCAGCAGTTTTTTAGGAGGGTACTATGGCTACACCTTC
TRBV6-5	.	.	TRBJ2-6	CASQGFSGANVLTF	TGTGCCAGTCAGGGTTTCTCTGGGGCCAACGTCCTGACTTTC
TRBV5-8	TRBD2	.	TRBJ2-3	CASSLASGGQRTTDTQYF	TGTGCCAGCAGCTTGGCTAGCGGGGGCCAGAGAACCACAGATACGCAGTATTTT
TRBV4-1	.	.	TRBJ1-2	CASSQEARGRYGYTF	TGCGCCAGCAGCCAAGAGGCCAGGGGAAGATATGGCTACACCTTC
TRBV27	.	.	TRBJ2-7	CASRSMDLLASYEQYF	TGTGCCAGCAGATCGATGGACCTTCTAGCCTCCTACGAGCAGTACTTC
TRBV9	.	.	TRBJ1-4	CASSEGGIGEKLFF	TGTGCCAGCAGCGAGGGGGGGATTGGTGAAAAACTGTTTTTT
TRBV3-1/TRBV3-2	TRBD2	.	TRBJ2-5	CASSKPGTSGGNETQYF	TGTGCCAGCAGCAAACCTGGGACTAGCGGTGGAAATGAGACCCAGTACTTC
TRBV2	TRBD2	.	TRBJ2-3	CASSLLAGNTDTQYF	TGTGCCAGCAGTCTACTAGCGGGGAACACAGATACGCAGTATTTT
TRBV5-1	.	.	TRBJ2-1	CASSLVREQFF	TGCGCCAGCAGCTTGGTCCGTGAGCAGTTCTTC
TRBV11-3	.	once	TRBJ2-3	CASSQGVTLPHTDTQYF	TGTGCCAGCAGTCAAGGGGTGACACTACCCCACACAGATACGCAGTATTTT
TRBV5-1	TRBD1	.	TRBJ1-3	CASSSGQTNSGNTIYF	TGCGCCAGCAGCTCGGGACAGACCAACTCTGGAAACACCATATATTTT
TRBV5-1	TRBD2	.	TRBJ2-3	CASSLGLAGLTRTDTQYF	TGCGCCAGCAGCTTGGGACTAGCGGGGCTCACCAGAACAGATACGCAGTATTTT
TRBV5-1	.	.	TRBJ2-1	CASSLGGLYNEQFF	TGCGCCAGCAGCTTGGGGGGGCTCTACAATGAGCAGTTCTTC
TRBV5-1	TRBD1	.	TRBJ2-2	CASSLDRGTGELFF	TGCGCCAGCAGCTTGGACAGGGGGACCGGGGAGCTGTTTTTT
TRBV5-1	.	.	TRBJ2-2	CASSLLGGTGELFF	TGCGCCAGCAGCCTCCTCGGGGGAACCGGGGAGCTGTTTTTT
TRBV27	.	.	TRBJ1-1	CASSETRVSVAFF	TGTGCCAGCAGCGAGACCAGGGTTTCGGTAGCTTTCTTT
TRBV5-5	.	.	TRBJ1-2	CASSLAGRGGYTF	TGTGCCAGCAGCTTGGCCGGCAGGGGAGGCTACACCTTC
TRBV19	TRBD1	.	TRBJ1-2	CASTFRDRGYMNYGYTF	TGTGCCAGTACCTTCCGGGACAGGGGGTATATGAACTATGGCTACACCTTC
TRBV6-5	TRBD1	.	TRBJ1-2	CASSRTGTNYGYTF	TGTGCCAGCAGCCGGACAGGCACTAACTATGGCTACACCTTC